The 21 T cell receptor beta chains below were found in one sample sequenced in a study of blood T cell repertoires in COVID-19. Only in-frame clones appear in the TCRdb table, and some are missing; sequencing was by immunoSEQ multiplex PCR. The table has approximately 260,000 clones, 80% to 85% seen once; the top ten hold around 3.5%. Sequencing was performed on PBMCs or T cells enriched from blood (not recorded which). All receptors derive from a man between 50 and 59 years old who had recovered from COVID-19.

V is TRBV7-9 and J is TRBJ1-3, with D possibly TRBD1 on 6 matching bases. The CDR3 totals 15 residues. Germline CDR1 is SEHNR and CDR2 is FQNEAQ (reference sequence). V lost 0 bases and J lost 6, with 12 bases in between. The CDR3: CASSLAAGVANTIYF. Written as DNA, the CDR3 is TGTGCCAGCAGCTTAGCTGCAGGGGTGGCAAACACCATATATTTT.

This chain joins TRBV7-2 and TRBJ1-5; D may be TRBD1 (6 bases). Deletions cut 1 base from V and 7 bases from J, with 14 bases between. CDR1 is SGHTA and CDR2 is FQGNSA in the germline V gene. The CDR3 sequence is 15 residues long. The CDR3 coding sequence is TGTGCCAGCAGCTTAGAGGGGGGGGCAGGACAGCCCCAGCATTTT. This codes for CASSLEGGAGQPQHF.

The chain couples TRBV18 to TRBJ2-3, with unresolved D. The CDR3 consists of 14 residues. Germline lookup yields CDR1 KGHSH and CDR2 LQKENI. The V end was cut by 0 bases, the J end by 1 base, with 5 bases between. CDR3 in amino acids: CASSPPSGTDTQYF. CDR3 nucleotide sequence: TGTGCCAGCTCACCACCCTCCGGCACAGATACGCAGTATTTT.

V is TRBV6-1 and J is TRBJ1-5; no firm D call. The germline gives CDR1 MNHNS, CDR2 SASEGT. The CDR3 extends over 10 amino acids. V shed 1 base and J shed 16 bases, with 8 bases lying between them. CDR3 coding DNA: TGTGCCAGCAGTGAAGGAGGCGAACATTTT. It translates to CASSEGGEHF.

The J gene is TRBJ1-2, the V gene TRBV18, with TRBD1 matching over 11 bases. The J segment lost 6 bases and the V segment lost 2 bases, leaving 17 bases of the junction unmatched. CDR1 is KGHSH and CDR2 is LQKENI in the germline V gene. The CDR3 covers 19 residues. The CDR3, as DNA: TGTGCCAGCTCACCAAACACCGCATCCGCTGGACAGGGGGCAGATGGCTACACCTTC. This translates into CASSPNTASAGQGADGYTF.

This chain joins TRBV3-1 (or the pseudogene TRBV3-2) and TRBJ1-1; D is uncertain. In germline, CDR1 is LGHDT, CDR2 YNNKEL (reference sequence). The CDR3 is made up of 16 amino acids. Trimming took 2 bases from V and 6 from J, leaving 19 bases between them. This CDR3 is CASSQIGSGRSAEAFF. CDR3 DNA sequence: TGTGCCAGCAGCCAAATAGGGTCCGGGAGGTCTGCTGAAGCTTTCTTT.

V usage is TRBV6-5 and J usage is TRBJ2-1; 8 positions match TRBD1. After removal of 10 bases from V and 5 bases from J, the junction contained 13 bases not matched to a gene. Germline V lookup: CDR1 MNHEY, CDR2 SVGAGI. The CDR3 length is 15 residues. The DNA for the CDR3 is TGTGCCACACACAGAAGTAGACAGGGGAACAATGAGCAGTTCTTC. This gives the protein CATHRSRQGNNEQFF.

The rearrangement uses TRBV18 and TRBJ2-3; D is possibly TRBD1 (5 bases). In germline, CDR1 is KGHSH, CDR2 LQKENI. V was clipped by 4 bases and J by 2 bases, with 7 bases between them. The CDR3 sequence is 13 residues long. CDR3 residues: CASSQDTTDTQYF. In DNA, the CDR3 is TGTGCCAGCTCACAGGACACCACAGATACGCAGTATTTT.

The chain carries TRBV27 and TRBJ1-1; 9 positions agree with TRBD1. Germline assignment: CDR1 MNHEY and CDR2 SMNVEV (reference sequence). This CDR3 is built from 14 residues. The trim removed 10 bases at V and 5 bases at J, leaving 11 bases unmatched. CDR3 in amino acids: CATCAYRGHTEAFF. CDR3 bases: TGTGCCACATGCGCCTACAGGGGGCATACTGAAGCTTTCTTT.

The rearrangement uses TRBV9 and TRBJ2-7, with 8 nucleotides matching TRBD1. Losses at the gene ends were 3 bases for V and 4 bases for J; bases not matched to a gene: 15. The germline CDR1 and CDR2 sequences are SGDLS and YYNGEE. The CDR3 covers 17 residues. Here the CDR3 DNA reads TGTGCCAGCAGCGCGCCAAAAACCGGGACAGGAGGGTACGAGCAGTACTTC. It specifies CASSAPKTGTGGYEQYF. Based on the CDR3 plus reference TRBV9 and TRBJ2-7, the full variable domain is DSGVTQTPKHLITATGQRVTLRCSPRSGDLSVYWYQQSLDQGLQFLIQYYNGEERAKGNILERFSAQQFPDLHSELNLSSLELGDSALYFCASSAPKTGTGGYEQYFGPGTRLTVT.

The chain has TRBV5-1 and TRBJ2-7; 11 nucleotides match TRBD1. V trimming: 2 bases; J trimming: 5 bases; junction bases outside the gene matches: 3. The germline V gene encodes CDR1 SGHRS and CDR2 YFSETQ. The CDR3 has 14 residues. CDR3 protein: CASSLRTGGDEQYF. The CDR3 nucleotides are TGCGCCAGCAGCTTACGGACAGGGGGCGACGAGCAGTACTTC.

This chain uses TRBV19 with TRBJ2-6; D unclear. CDR3 length: 15 residues. CDR1 is LNHDA and CDR2 is SQIVND in the germline V gene (reference sequence). With 3 bases removed from V and 0 bases from J, the gap between germline ends came to 6 bases. CDR3 coding DNA: TGTGCCAGTAGTATGGGCACCTCTGGGGCCAACGTCCTGACTTTC. Translating gives CASSMGTSGANVLTF.

The chain recombines TRBV19 with TRBJ2-2; D unclear. This CDR3 spans 14 amino acids. Germline V lookup: CDR1 LNHDA, CDR2 SQIVND (reference sequence). V gave up 3 bases and J gave up 1 base, with 6 bases separating them. CDR3 nucleotides: TGTGCCAGTAGTATCGGTCTGAACACCGGGGAGCTGTTTTTT. Translation gives CASSIGLNTGELFF.

The DNA of the CDR3 is TGCAGCGCCCTGACAGGGGACAGGTTCCACGAGCAGTACTTC. Its translation: CSALTGDRFHEQYF. The chain is built from TRBV29-1 and TRBJ2-7, with 8 bases lining up with TRBD1. Germline V gene lookup returns CDR1 SQVTM and CDR2 ANQGSEA. This CDR3 region has 14 residues. Unmatched junction bases numbered 13, after V lost 7 bases and J lost 5 bases.

V is TRBV29-1 and J is TRBJ2-1; 7 bases are a match to TRBD2. The germline V gene has CDR1 SQVTM and CDR2 ANQGSEA. V shed 3 bases, J shed 1 base, and the junction held 12 bases outside the gene matches. This CDR3 contains 17 residues. The CDR3 DNA is TGCAGCGTTGACATTAGCGGGCGGTTAAGATCCTACAATGAGCAGTTCTTC. This encodes CSVDISGRLRSYNEQFF.

The rearrangement links TRBV5-1 to TRBJ1-6, with 8 positions matching TRBD1. The CDR3 runs 15 residues. The J segment lost 2 bases and the V segment lost 3 bases, leaving 1 base of the junction unmatched. Per germline, CDR1 SGHRS and CDR2 YFSETQ. In DNA form, the CDR3 reads TGCGCCAGCAGCTCACAGGGGGCCTATAATTCACCCCTCCACTTT. Amino acid sequence: CASSSQGAYNSPLHF.

The rearrangement links TRBV7-2 to TRBJ2-1; 8 bases align to TRBD1. CDR3 length equals 15 residues. Germline CDR1 and CDR2: SGHTA and FQGNSA. J was trimmed by 6 bases and V by 2 bases; bases with no gene match: 6. DNA of the CDR3: TGTGCCAGCAGCTTATCCAGGGGGCGAGGCAATGAGCAGTTCTTC. Protein product: CASSLSRGRGNEQFF.

This clone was observed a few times. This chain uses TRBV7-2 with TRBJ1-2; 11 bases map to TRBD1. Trimming took 1 base from V and 8 from J; bases not matched to a gene: 9. CDR3 length equals 16 residues. Germline CDR1 and CDR2: SGHTA and FQGNSA. The CDR3 loop reads CASSLGGTGGLRGYTF. CDR3 DNA sequence: TGTGCCAGCAGCTTAGGGGGGACAGGGGGACTTCGCGGCTACACCTTC.

This chain joins TRBV7-3 and TRBJ2-3, with 7 bases identical to TRBD1. Germline loops: CDR1 SGHTA, CDR2 FQGTGA. The junction had 4 bases not matched to a gene; V was cut back by 5 bases and J by 2 bases. This CDR3 has 14 residues. In DNA form, the CDR3 reads TGTGCCAGCAGCCGGGACAGAAACACAGATACGCAGTATTTT. It specifies CASSRDRNTDTQYF.

V is TRBV3-1 (or the pseudogene TRBV3-2) and J is TRBJ2-3; D is undetermined. Trimming shortened V by 5 bases and J by 4 bases, and 7 bases separated the two germline ends. The length of the CDR3 is 12 residues. Germline V lookup: CDR1 LGHDT, CDR2 YNNKEL (reference sequence). The CDR3 sequence: CASSWAADTQYF. CDR3 coding DNA: TGTGCCAGCAGCTGGGCCGCAGATACGCAGTATTTT.

This chain joins TRBV4-1 and TRBJ2-5, with 12 bases matching TRBD2. V trimming: 0 bases; J trimming: 2 bases; junction bases outside the gene matches: 1. This CDR3 region has 16 residues. Germline V gene sequence: CDR1 MGHRA, CDR2 YSYEKL. DNA of the CDR3: TGCGCCAGCAGCCAAGATCTAGCGGGGGGGCAAGAGACCCAGTACTTC. Translated: CASSQDLAGGQETQYF.